Presented here are 22 T cell receptor beta chains from one specimen sequenced in a study of CD8 T cells in ankylosing spondylitis. TCRdb re-analysed the 5' RACE reads in MiXCR, keeping a single row per CDR3 protein. The profile covers more than 60,000 distinct CDR3 sequences, with about 5.4% appearing a single time and 2.2% taken by the ten largest. What was sequenced was blood, either unsorted or a sorted T cell fraction (not recorded which). The source is a male donor with ankylosing spondylitis or in good health (not recorded which).

This clonotype was detected many times. The rearrangement joins TRBV20-1 to TRBJ2-5; TRBD1 aligns across 7 bases. This CDR3 spans 15 amino acids. Trimming took 4 bases from V and 4 from J; bases not matched to a gene: 12. CDR1 is DFQATT, CDR2 SNEGSKA, per germline (reference sequence). The CDR3 nucleotides are TGCAGTGCTATAAATTCCCTAACAGGGGCAGAGACCCAGTACTTC. It yields the protein CSAINSLTGAETQYF.

There are many counts of this clonotype. This sequence joins TRBV6-1 and TRBJ1-1; no firm D call. Looked up from germline, CDR1 is MNHNS and CDR2 is SASEGT. The CDR3 covers 14 residues. With 4 bases removed from V and 2 bases from J, the gap between germline ends came to 11 bases. This chain's CDR3 is CASSVREFNTEAFF. The CDR3 DNA sequence: TGTGCCAGCAGTGTAAGGGAGTTTAACACTGAAGCTTTCTTT.

This clonotype was recorded many times. The V call is TRBV20-1, the J call TRBJ1-5, with a possible D match to TRBD1 (5 bases). CDR3 length equals 16 residues. Trimming stripped 6 bases from V and 2 bases from J, with 20 bases between. The V gene's germline CDR1 is DFQATT and CDR2 SNEGSKA (reference sequence). DNA of the CDR3: TGCAGTGCCCCGGGGCGGGGGACGGGTGGCAATCAGCCCCAGCATTTT. It translates to CSAPGRGTGGNQPQHF.

This clonotype was counted once. The chain carries TRBV6-2 or TRBV6-3 and TRBJ2-3; 7 bases align to TRBD1. The V gene's germline CDR1 is MNHEY and CDR2 SVGEGT. V was clipped by 8 bases and J by 6 bases; unmatched bases: 8. The CDR3 contains 13 residues. The CDR3 here is CASDPGGWDTQYF. Written as DNA, the CDR3 is TGTGCCAGCGATCCAGGGGGTTGGGATACGCAGTATTTT.

The J gene is TRBJ2-3, the V gene TRBV5-8; D is unclear. CDR3 size: 16 residues. CDR1 SGHTS and CDR2 YDEGEE come from the germline V gene. Between the trimmed V and J ends, which lost 5 bases and 0 bases, there was a span of 16 bases. The CDR3 DNA reads TGTGCCAGCAGTTCTGGCGCCAGTCCTAGCACAGATACGCAGTATTTT. Its protein is CASSSGASPSTDTQYF.

Ten or more counts support this clonotype. This rearrangement joins TRBV29-1 to TRBJ2-1, with 16 bases that match TRBD2. Germline CDR1 is SQVTM and CDR2 is ANQGSEA. Trimming took 4 bases from V and 1 from J; bases not matched to a gene: 10. The CDR3 has 19 residues. CDR3 in amino acids: CSVVPIGTSGGASYNEQFF. Written as DNA, the CDR3 is TGCAGCGTTGTTCCCATCGGGACTAGCGGGGGGGCGTCCTACAATGAGCAGTTCTTC.

This clonotype was recorded many times. The chain joins TRBV5-1 to TRBJ1-1; D ambiguous. V dropped 0 bases and J dropped 5 bases, with 20 bases sitting between them. The V gene's germline CDR1 is SGHRS and CDR2 YFSETQ. This CDR3 region has 17 residues. The CDR3 DNA is TGCGCCAGCAGCTTGGTTGCGCGAGAAGTATCGGAGACTGAAGCTTTCTTT. Amino acids: CASSLVAREVSETEAFF.

This chain connects TRBV19 to TRBJ2-4; 7 nucleotides align to TRBD1. With 6 bases clipped from V and 0 bases from J, the junction kept 8 bases outside the gene matches. The CDR3 extends over 16 amino acids. Looked up from germline, CDR1 is LNHDA and CDR2 is SQIVND (reference sequence). CDR3 region: CASRSGQRIAKNIQYF. The CDR3 DNA is TGTGCCAGTAGATCGGGACAGAGGATAGCCAAAAACATTCAGTACTTC.

Ten or more counts support this clonotype. The chain recombines TRBV29-1 with TRBJ2-5; D possibly corresponds to TRBD2 (7 bases). The CDR3 sequence is 13 residues long. The germline CDR1 and CDR2 sequences are SQVTM and ANQGSEA. CDR3 sequence: CSSKGGFQETQYF. The DNA for the CDR3 is TGCAGTTCTAAGGGGGGGTTCCAAGAGACCCAGTACTTC.

This clonotype was found many times. V gene TRBV20-1 combines with J gene TRBJ2-2; possible D gene TRBD2, 5 bases. V was pared by 0 bases and J by 2 bases, with 10 bases between. The germline CDR1 and CDR2 sequences are DFQATT and SNEGSKA (reference sequence). This CDR3 is 15 amino acids long. CDR3 sequence (DNA): TGCAGTGCTAGAGATCCTGGAGGTAACACCGGGGAGCTGTTTTTT. This codes for CSARDPGGNTGELFF.

In its sample, this clonotype was seen many times. The chain uses TRBV20-1 and TRBJ1-4, with D uncertain. Trimming removed 6 bases at V and 8 bases at J, with 19 bases between. The germline V gene has CDR1 DFQATT and CDR2 SNEGSKA (reference sequence). This CDR3 has 14 amino acids. CDR3 sequence reads: CSALPFEVEEKLFF. Here the CDR3 DNA reads TGCAGTGCGCTCCCATTTGAGGTAGAAGAAAAACTGTTTTTT.

This clonotype was recorded many times. This chain links TRBV30 with TRBJ1-1; D uncertain. The CDR3 spans 11 residues. The V end lost 4 bases, the J end lost 1 base, and 4 bases lay between the germline ends. Germline V gives CDR1 GTSNPN, CDR2 SVGIG (reference sequence). For the CDR3, the DNA is TGTGCCTGGAATGAGAACACTGAAGCTTTCTTT. It encodes CAWNENTEAFF.

The sample holds many counts of this clonotype. V is TRBV7-2 and J is TRBJ2-2; D is unresolved. The CDR3 has 11 amino acids. V lost 7 bases and J 6 bases, leaving 6 bases between the germline ends. Germline-derived CDR1 and CDR2 are SGHTA and FQGNSA. The CDR3 DNA reads TGTGCCAGCAAAAACTCCGGGGAGCTGTTTTTT. This gives the protein CASKNSGELFF.

This clonotype was detected ten times or more. The rearrangement uses TRBV5-1 and TRBJ1-5; no definite D call. CDR1 SGHRS and CDR2 YFSETQ come from the germline V gene. V dropped 0 bases and J dropped 4 bases, with 14 bases sitting between them. The CDR3 spans 16 residues. For the CDR3, the DNA is TGCGCCAGCAGCTTGGACCCCCCGCGTGATAATCAGCCCCAGCATTTT. Its protein product is CASSLDPPRDNQPQHF.

This clonotype was counted ten times or more. This chain connects TRBV5-1 to TRBJ1-1; D not resolved. Germline V CDR1 and CDR2: SGHRS, YFSETQ. CDR3 size: 13 residues. Trimming pared 2 bases from V and 5 bases from J, leaving 10 bases between. In DNA, the CDR3 is TGCGCCAGCAGCTTTGAGGGAATAACTGAAGCTTTCTTT. Amino acid sequence: CASSFEGITEAFF.

This clonotype has a count of ten or more. The rearrangement joins TRBV15 to TRBJ2-2, with D perhaps matching TRBD1 (6 bases). Germline assignment: CDR1 LNHNV and CDR2 YYDKDF (reference sequence). This CDR3 spans 16 amino acids. Trimming stripped 7 bases from V and 6 bases from J, with 21 bases between. CDR3 residues: CATKTGYSIEAGELFF. The CDR3 DNA sequence: TGTGCCACCAAAACAGGGTATTCTATCGAAGCCGGGGAGCTGTTTTTT.

This clonotype was observed many times. The V and J genes are TRBV6-2 or TRBV6-3 and TRBJ1-2; D gene uncertain. The CDR3 loop spans 14 amino acids. Trimming took 5 bases from V and 8 from J, leaving 18 bases between them. Germline lookup yields CDR1 MNHEY and CDR2 SVGEGT. CDR3 sequence: CASSKSDPRTGYTF. The CDR3 coding sequence is TGTGCCAGCAGTAAATCGGACCCACGAACAGGCTACACCTTC.

This clonotype was seen ten or more times. The V gene is TRBV28, the J gene TRBJ1-6; 8 bases line up with TRBD1. From germline, CDR1 is MDHEN and CDR2 SYDVKM. The CDR3 totals 14 residues. V dropped 6 bases and J dropped 6; count of bases not matched to a gene: 4. CDR3: CASSPDRGNSPLHF. DNA for the CDR3: TGTGCCAGCAGCCCAGACAGGGGTAATTCACCCCTCCACTTT.

This clonotype was counted many times. CDR3 amino acids: CASSLAVTGPEAFF. CDR3 coding DNA: TGCGCCAGCAGCTTGGCCGTGACAGGACCTGAAGCTTTCTTT. The chain uses TRBV5-1 and TRBJ1-1, with TRBD1 as a possible D gene (6 bases). The CDR3 extends over 14 amino acids. Germline loops: CDR1 SGHRS, CDR2 YFSETQ. V lost 0 bases and J lost 6, with 12 bases in between. Looking up the rest from reference TRBV5-1 and TRBJ1-1 gives the full variable domain: KAGVTQTPRYLIKTRGQQVTLSCSPISGHRSVSWYQQTPGQGLQFLFEYFSETQRNKGNFPGRFSGRQFSNSRSEMNVSTLELGDSALYLCASSLAVTGPEAFFGQGTRLTVV.

This clonotype was detected many times. This chain joins TRBV7-2 and TRBJ1-5; D gene unclear. The CDR3 runs to 13 residues. V was shortened by 5 bases and J by 6 bases, with 11 bases between the two germline ends. Germline V gene data show CDR1 as SGHTA and CDR2 as FQGNSA. CDR3 sequence: CASSPGVRQPQHF. CDR3 coding DNA: TGTGCCAGCAGCCCTGGCGTACGTCAGCCCCAGCATTTT.

This clonotype was counted at least ten times. V usage is TRBV2 and J usage is TRBJ2-5, with 7 bases aligning to TRBD1. V was clipped by 6 bases and J by 5 bases; unmatched bases: 12. The germline V gene encodes CDR1 SNHLY and CDR2 FYNNEI. The CDR3 runs to 15 residues. The DNA of the CDR3 is TGTGCCAGCAGCCGCACAGGGGCCAGGAGGGAGACCCAGTACTTC. Translated, it gives CASSRTGARRETQYF. The whole variable domain, filled in from reference TRBV2 and TRBJ2-5, reads EPEVTQTPSHQVTQMGQEVILRCVPISNHLYFYWYRQILGQKVEFLVSFYNNEISEKSEIFDDQFSVERPDGSNFTLKIRSTKLEDSAMYFCASSRTGARRETQYFGPGTRLLVL.

This clonotype was detected ten times or more. J is TRBJ2-7 and V is TRBV7-9, with D unresolved. V was trimmed by 2 bases and J by 6 bases, leaving 11 bases between them. CDR3 length: 13 residues. Germline CDR1 is SEHNR and CDR2 is FQNEAQ (reference sequence). CDR3 loop: CASSLNRVGEQYF. The CDR3 coding sequence is TGTGCCAGCAGCTTAAATAGGGTTGGCGAGCAGTACTTC.